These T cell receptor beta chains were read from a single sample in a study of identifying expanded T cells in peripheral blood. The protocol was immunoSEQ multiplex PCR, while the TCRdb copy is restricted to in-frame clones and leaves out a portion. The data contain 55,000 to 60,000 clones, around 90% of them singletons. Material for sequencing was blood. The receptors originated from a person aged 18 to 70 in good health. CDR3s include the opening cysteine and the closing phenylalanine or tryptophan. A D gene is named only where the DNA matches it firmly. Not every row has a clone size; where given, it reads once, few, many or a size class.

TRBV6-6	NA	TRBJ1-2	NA	TGTGCCAGCAGTTACTCTGGGGGACAAGTAAGCTATGGCTACACCTTC	CASSYSGGQVSYGYTF
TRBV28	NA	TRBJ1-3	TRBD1	TGTGCCAGCAGTTTACCCTCTCACAGGGGGCCGAGAGTAAACACCATATATTTT	CASSLPSHRGPRVNTIYF
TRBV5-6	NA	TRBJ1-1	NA	TGTGCCAGCAGCTTTCTTAGCACTGAAGCTTTCTTT	CASSFLSTEAFF
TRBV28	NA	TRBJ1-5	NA	TGTGCCAGCAGTTCCGACGAATACAGCAATCAGCCCCAGCATTTT	CASSSDEYSNQPQHF
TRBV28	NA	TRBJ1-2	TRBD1	TGTGCCAGCACATCGACAGGGGGTCGCGGCTACACCTTC	CASTSTGGRGYTF
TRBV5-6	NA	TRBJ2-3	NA	TGTGCCAGCAGCCCGGACTACGCTATGAGCACAGATACGCAGTATTTT	CASSPDYAMSTDTQYF
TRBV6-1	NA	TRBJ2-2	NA	TGTGCCAGCAGTGAGTCTTTCCTGGGGGGCACCGGGGAGCTGTTTTTT	CASSESFLGGTGELFF
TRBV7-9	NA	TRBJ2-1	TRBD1	TGTGCCAGCAGCTCCGGGACAGGGGCAAGTAATGAGCAGTTCTTC	CASSSGTGASNEQFF
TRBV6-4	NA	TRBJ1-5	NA	TGTGCCAGCAGCAGGGACCTCAATCAGCCCCAGCATTTT	CASSRDLNQPQHF
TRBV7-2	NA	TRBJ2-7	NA	TGTGCCAGCAGCTTACGTCCCTCAGCCTCCTACGAGCAGTACTTC	CASSLRPSASYEQYF
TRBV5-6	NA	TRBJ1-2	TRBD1	TGTGCCAGCAGCGCGGGACAGACAACTATGGGCTACACCTTC	CASSAGQTTMGYTF
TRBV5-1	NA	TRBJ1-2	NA	TGCGCCAGCAGCCTGTGGCTGGGGGGCTATGGCTACACCTTC	CASSLWLGGYGYTF
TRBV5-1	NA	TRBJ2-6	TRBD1	TGCGCCAGCAGCTTGGTCGGGACAGGGGTTTCTGGGGCCAACGTCCTGACTTTC	CASSLVGTGVSGANVLTF
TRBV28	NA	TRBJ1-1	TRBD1	TGTGCCAGCAGTAAACGGGACCGGTGGACAGGGTATGGTGCCCCTGAAGCTTTCTTT	CASSKRDRWTGYGAPEAFF
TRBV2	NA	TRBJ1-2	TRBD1	TGTGCCAGCAGGCCCAAACAGTGGACAGGATCAAACTATGGCTACACCTTC	CASRPKQWTGSNYGYTF
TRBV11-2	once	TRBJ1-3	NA	TGTGCCAGCAGCTTGCAGGTTGCGAACACCATATATTTT	CASSLQVANTIYF
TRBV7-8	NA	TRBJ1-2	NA	TGTGCCAGCAGCTTCGGGACCGCCACAACTAACTATGGCTACACCTTC	CASSFGTATTNYGYTF
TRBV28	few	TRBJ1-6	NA	TGTGCCAGCAGACTGATATCGAGACCCCTCCACTTT	CASRLISRPLHF
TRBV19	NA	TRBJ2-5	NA	TGTGCCAGTAGTAGGATGGACAGACAAGAGACCCAGTACTTC	CASSRMDRQETQYF
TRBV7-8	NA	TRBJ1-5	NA	TGTGCCAGCAGCTTAAAAAGTTTATTTCTTGACGGCCCCTATCAGCCCCAGCATTTT	CASSLKSLFLDGPYQPQHF
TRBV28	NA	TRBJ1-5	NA	TGTGCCAGCCAATCCCAGTATAGCAATCAGCCCCAGCATTTT	CASQSQYSNQPQHF
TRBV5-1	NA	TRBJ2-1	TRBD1	TGCGCCAGCAGCTTGAGGTTGGGACAGGGTTCGAAGAATGAGCAGTTCTTC	CASSLRLGQGSKNEQFF
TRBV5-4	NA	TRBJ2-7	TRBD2	TGTGCCAGCAGCTTGAGGACTAGCGGGAGGACACGCTACGAGCAGTACTTC	CASSLRTSGRTRYEQYF
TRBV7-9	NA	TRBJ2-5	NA	TGTGCCAGCAGCTTATCGGGTAGTCTCCGCCAGTACTTC	CASSLSGSLRQYF
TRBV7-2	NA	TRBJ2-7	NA	TGTGCCAGCAGCTTAAGTCAAGGCGGGGTTACTCTCTACGAGCAGTACTTC	CASSLSQGGVTLYEQYF